The clone carrying this TCR beta chain occurred a few times. Its cognate antigen is unknown. This entry is derived from a study of T-cell memory formation after mild COVID-19. Study-level background: The study found TCR clusters largely donor specific.

Study results and limitations: Mostly located in CM and EM were contracting CD4+ clones, with contracting CD8+ clones located in EMRA.

After 5'RACE with constant-segment primers, TCR alpha and TCR beta cDNA libraries carrying sample barcodes and UMIs were obtained. TCRdb processed the 5' RACE reads anew with MiXCR; each CDR3 protein has one entry. The sample includes 450,000 to 650,000 distinct CDR3 sequences, roughly 18% of them seen just once. CDR1 is KGHSH and CDR2 is LQKENI in the germline V gene. The V and J ends lost 2 bases and 0 bases respectively, with 11 bases between them. This CDR3 is built from 16 residues. J is TRBJ1-3 and V is TRBV18, with TRBD1 as a possible D gene (5 bases). What was sequenced was PBMCs or a T cell subset sorted from them (not recorded which). The TCR was taken from an adult woman who had mild COVID-19 (a few samples of this study predate the infection). Cell type and time point are not known. CDR3 residues: CASSPGGLNSGNTIYF. CDR3 nucleotide sequence: TGTGCCAGCTCACCAGGGGGACTGAACTCTGGAAACACCATATATTTT.